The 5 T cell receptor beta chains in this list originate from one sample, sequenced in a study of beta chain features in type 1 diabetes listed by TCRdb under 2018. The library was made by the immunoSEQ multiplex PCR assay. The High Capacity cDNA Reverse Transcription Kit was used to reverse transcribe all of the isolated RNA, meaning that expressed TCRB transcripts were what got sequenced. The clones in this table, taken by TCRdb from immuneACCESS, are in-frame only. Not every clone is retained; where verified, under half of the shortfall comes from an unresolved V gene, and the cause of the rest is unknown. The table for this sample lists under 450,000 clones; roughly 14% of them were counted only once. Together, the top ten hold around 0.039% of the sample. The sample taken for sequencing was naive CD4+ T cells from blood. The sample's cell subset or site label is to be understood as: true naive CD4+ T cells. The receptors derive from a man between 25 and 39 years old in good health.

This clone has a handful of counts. Written as DNA, the CDR3 is TGTGCCATCAGGACTGGCTACAATGAGCAGTTCTTC. Translating gives CAIRTGYNEQFF. The V and J genes are TRBV10-3 and TRBJ2-1; D is unclear. CDR1 ENHRY and CDR2 SYGVKD come from the germline V gene. This CDR3 is built from 12 residues. V lost 6 bases, J lost 3 bases, and 6 bases lay in between.

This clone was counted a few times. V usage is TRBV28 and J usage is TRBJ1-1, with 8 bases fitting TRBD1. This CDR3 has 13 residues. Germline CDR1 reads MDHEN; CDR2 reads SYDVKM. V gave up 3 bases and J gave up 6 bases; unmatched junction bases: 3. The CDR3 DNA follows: TGTGCCAGCAGTTTGGACAGGGACGCTGAAGCTTTCTTT. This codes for CASSLDRDAEAFF. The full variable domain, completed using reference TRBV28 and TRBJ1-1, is DVKVTQSSRYLVKRTGEKVFLECVQDMDHENMFWYRQDPGLGLRLIYFSYDVKMKEKGDIPEGYSVSREKKERFSLILESASTNQTSMYLCASSLDRDAEAFFGQGTRLTVV.

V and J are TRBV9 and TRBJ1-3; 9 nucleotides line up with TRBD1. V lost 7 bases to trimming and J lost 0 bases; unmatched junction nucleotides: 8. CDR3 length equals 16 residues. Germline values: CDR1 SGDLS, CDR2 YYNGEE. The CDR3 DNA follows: TGTGCCAGCGGTGGGACAGGGATTCACTCTGGAAACACCATATATTTT. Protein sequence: CASGGTGIHSGNTIYF.

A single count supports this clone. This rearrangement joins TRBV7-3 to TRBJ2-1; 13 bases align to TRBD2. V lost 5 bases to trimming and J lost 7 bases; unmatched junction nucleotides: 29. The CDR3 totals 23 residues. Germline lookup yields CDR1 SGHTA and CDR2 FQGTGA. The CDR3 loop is CASSLRGHNLPGTSGTIRNEQFF. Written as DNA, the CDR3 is TGTGCCAGCAGCCTAAGGGGGCACAACCTTCCCGGGACTAGCGGGACCATAAGGAATGAGCAGTTCTTC.

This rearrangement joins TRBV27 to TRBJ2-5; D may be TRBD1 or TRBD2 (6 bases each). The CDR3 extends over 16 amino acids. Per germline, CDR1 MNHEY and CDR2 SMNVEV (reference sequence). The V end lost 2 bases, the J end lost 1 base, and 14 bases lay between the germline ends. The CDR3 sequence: CASSLRGWGAQETQYF. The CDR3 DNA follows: TGTGCCAGCAGTTTAAGAGGTTGGGGGGCCCAAGAGACCCAGTACTTC.